The entry below describes one TCR beta chain. The specificity of this receptor is unknown. Base qualities are not provided; no much larger clone lies one nucleotide away. This sample is part of a study of blood T cell repertoires in COVID-19 (dated by TCRdb to the early 2020s). Background for the entire study: Samples covering the acute and convalescent phases of COVID-19 were provided by collaborators in the United States, Italy and Spain. The prospective study material was composed of cDNA or gDNA derived from T cells, B-cell-depleted T cells, or PBMCs. Subjects who had been exposed to COVID-19, were actively infected with it, or had recovered from it provided the deeply sampled blood TCRbeta repertoires that made up the dataset. The repertoires were released in a freely available public database meant as a resource for research on the immune response to SARS-CoV-2. Samples came from the ongoing ImmuneRACE study (first 160 participants) plus 1,254 subjects from 6 global collaborators. Sample metadata almost always included a de-identified subject ID, COVID-19 status, age in years and sex. Where available, HLA class I and class II types were taken from metadata supplied by the sample provider and were not determined by assay-based typing. Summary of the overall study and its limitations: The amount of clinical and demographic metadata varied by source and participant and was provided uncurated.

Participants in the prospective study were enrolled through a virtual design, were aged about 18 to 89 years, and lived in under 25 United States geographic areas. Cohort assignment in the prospective study relied on participant-reported clinical history from a screening survey and a study questionnaire. Each participant in the prospective study had whole blood, serum and a nasopharyngeal or oropharyngeal swab collected by mobile phlebotomists. Over an approximately two-month period, participants in the prospective study had the option of providing additional blood draws and questionnaires. Before DNA extraction, blood samples from the prospective study were shipped at room temperature or frozen. The CDR3 numbers 14 residues from cysteine through phenylalanine. Only the CDR3 part of the read is kept: 42 bases, read in frame from the first base. The germline V gene (reference sequence) yields SGHAT for CDR1 and FQDESV for CDR2. V was cut back by 0 bases and J by 2 bases, leaving a gap of 7 bases between them.

TCRbeta CDR3 regions were amplified from genomic DNA using the immunoSEQ Assay, a bias-controlled multiplex PCR. Per the original workflow: Nucleated cell counts per sample were estimated from amplification of reference gene primers within the assay. To quantify the absolute abundance of each unique TCRbeta CDR3 rearrangement, sequence reads were collapsed and filtered. For each sample, productive Simpson clonality was calculated as the square root of Simpson's diversity index across productive rearrangements. The source is immuneACCESS, and TCRdb retained only in-frame sequences with V and J called. Part of the clones is not carried over; for the studies checked, unresolved V genes explain less than half of this, and the remainder is unexplained. D and trimming were read from the DNA, whereas the V and J calls and clone size are those reported in that table. The table for this sample lists about 340,000 clones; 80% to 90% of them were counted only once. 4% to 5.5% of the sample is held by the ten biggest clonotypes.

What was sequenced was PBMCs or T cells enriched from blood (not recorded which). This clonotype originated in a woman aged 40 to 50 with acute COVID-19. The chain is made from TRBV11-1 and TRBJ1-2, with no confident D gene call. For the CDR3, the sequence is CASSLAPGNYGYTF. The sequenced DNA is TGTGCCAGCAGCTTAGCACCAGGAAACTATGGCTACACCTTC.